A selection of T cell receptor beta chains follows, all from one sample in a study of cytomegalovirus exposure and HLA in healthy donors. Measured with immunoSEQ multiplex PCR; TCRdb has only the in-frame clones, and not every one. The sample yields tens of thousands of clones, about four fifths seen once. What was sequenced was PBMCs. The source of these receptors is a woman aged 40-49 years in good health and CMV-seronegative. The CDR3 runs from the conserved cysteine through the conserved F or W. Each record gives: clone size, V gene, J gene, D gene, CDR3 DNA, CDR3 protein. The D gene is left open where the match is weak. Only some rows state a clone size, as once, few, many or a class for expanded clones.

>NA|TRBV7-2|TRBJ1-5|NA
TGTGCCAGCAGCTTAGTTGGCCGAAGGAGGCCCCAGCATTTT
CASSLVGRRRPQHF
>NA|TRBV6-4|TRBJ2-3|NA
TGTGCCAGCAGTGAACGGGCGGGATCCACAGATACGCAGTATTTT
CASSERAGSTDTQYF
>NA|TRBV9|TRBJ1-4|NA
TGTGCCAGCAGCGCCGGAGGGGGGGTGGGTGAAAAACTGTTTTTT
CASSAGGGVGEKLFF
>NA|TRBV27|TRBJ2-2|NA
TGTGCCAGCAGTTTGGGCCAGTACACCGGGGAGCTGTTTTTT
CASSLGQYTGELFF
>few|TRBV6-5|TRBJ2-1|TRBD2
TGTGCCAGCAGTTACGGGGCGGGAGGGGTCAATGAGCAGTTCTTC
CASSYGAGGVNEQFF
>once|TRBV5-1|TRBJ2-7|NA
TGCGCCAGCAGTTCTAATAGCGCCTCCTACGAGCAGTACTTC
CASSSNSASYEQYF
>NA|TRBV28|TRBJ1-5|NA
TGTGCCAGCATCCCGCGACTGCTCAATCAGCCCCAGCATTTT
CASIPRLLNQPQHF
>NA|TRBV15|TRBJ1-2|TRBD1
TGTGCCACCAGCCGGGGACAGATCTATGGCTACACCTTC
CATSRGQIYGYTF
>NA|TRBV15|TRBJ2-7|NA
TGTGCCACCAGCAGAGAGGCCTTGGCCTACGAGCAGTACTTC
CATSREALAYEQYF
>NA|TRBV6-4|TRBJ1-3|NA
TGTGCCAGCAGTGACGACAGCTCCTCTGGAAACACCATATATTTT
CASSDDSSSGNTIYF
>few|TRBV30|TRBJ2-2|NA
TGTGCCTGGGGAAGACAGGGAGGAGGGGAGCTGTTTTTT
CAWGRQGGGELFF
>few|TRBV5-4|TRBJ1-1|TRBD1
TGTGCCAGCAGCTTGGAGCTACAGGGGACTGAAGCTTTCTTT
CASSLELQGTEAFF
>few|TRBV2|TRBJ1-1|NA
TGTGCCAGCAGCGTCAGAAGATTGAACACTGAAGCTTTCTTT
CASSVRRLNTEAFF
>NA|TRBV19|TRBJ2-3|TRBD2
TGTGCCAGTAGTCAGCGGGGTACCACAGATACGCAGTATTTT
CASSQRGTTDTQYF
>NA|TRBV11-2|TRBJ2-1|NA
TGTGCCAGCAGCTTAGAACTTCCCTACAATGAGCAGTTCTTC
CASSLELPYNEQFF
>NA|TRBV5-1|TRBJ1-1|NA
TGCGCCAGCAGCCAAATGGACAGCAAAACTGAAGCTTTCTTT
CASSQMDSKTEAFF
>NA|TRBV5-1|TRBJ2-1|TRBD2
TGCGCCAGCAGCCCGGGACTAGGGGTTGGCGATGAGCAGTTCTTC
CASSPGLGVGDEQFF
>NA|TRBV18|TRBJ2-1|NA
TGTGCCAGCTCACCGAGCTCCTACAATGAGCAGTTCTTC
CASSPSSYNEQFF
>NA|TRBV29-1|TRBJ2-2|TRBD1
TGCATCAACCCCCGACAGGGGGTCGAGCTGTTTTTT
CINPRQGVELFF
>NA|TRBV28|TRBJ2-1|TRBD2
TGTGCCAGCAGTTTGATTGTACTAGCGGGAGGGCCTATCCATGAGCAGTTCTTC
CASSLIVLAGGPIHEQFF
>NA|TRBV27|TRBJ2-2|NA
TGTGCCAGCAGCCACTTAACCACCGGGGAGCTGTTTTTT
CASSHLTTGELFF
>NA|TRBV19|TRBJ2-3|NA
TGTGCCAGTAGTATGGCTAGCGTTGGAGAGACGCAGTATTTT
CASSMASVGETQYF
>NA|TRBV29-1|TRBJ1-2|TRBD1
TGCAGCGTTGAAGATTTTACAGGGGGAGTGAGTTTGGCGAGAGCTAACTATGGCTACACCTTC
CSVEDFTGGVSLARANYGYTF
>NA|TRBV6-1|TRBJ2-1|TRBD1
TGTGCCAACAGTGAAGGCGGGACAGGGGCCTCGTATGAGCAGTTCTTC
CANSEGGTGASYEQFF
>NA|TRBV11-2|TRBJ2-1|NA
TGTGCCAGCAGCCTTAGAATAGGCGGGCATGAGCAGTTCTTC
CASSLRIGGHEQFF
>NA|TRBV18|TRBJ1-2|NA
TGTGCCAGCTCGCCCGACTCTTACTATGGCTACACCTTC
CASSPDSYYGYTF
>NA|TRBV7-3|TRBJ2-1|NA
TGTGCCAGCAGCTTAGTCCCCCTAGAAGGGCAGTTCTTC
CASSLVPLEGQFF
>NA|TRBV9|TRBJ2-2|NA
TGTGCCAGCAGCGTAGTTAGAACCGGGGAGCTGTTTTTT
CASSVVRTGELFF
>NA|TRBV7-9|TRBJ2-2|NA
TGTGCCAGCAGGCCGTCGCAGGGTTCGAACCGCCAGCTGTTTTTT
CASRPSQGSNRQLFF
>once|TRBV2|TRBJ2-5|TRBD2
TGTGCCAGCAGCATAGCGGGAGTGTTCGGGGAGACCCAGTACTTC
CASSIAGVFGETQYF
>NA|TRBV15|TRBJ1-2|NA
TGTGCCACCAGCATAGGCAGGGGAACTGCTAACTATGGCTACACCTTC
CATSIGRGTANYGYTF
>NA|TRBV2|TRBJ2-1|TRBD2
TGTGCCAGCGGGGCTAGCGGGCGATACAATGAGCAGTTCTTC
CASGASGRYNEQFF
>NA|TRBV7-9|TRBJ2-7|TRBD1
TGTGCCAGCAGCTTAGATACAGGGGGTATTAGGTTCTACGAGCAGTACTTC
CASSLDTGGIRFYEQYF
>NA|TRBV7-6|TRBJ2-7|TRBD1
TGTGCCAGCAGCTCCTCCGGAACAGGGGGTTTCGAGCAGTACTTC
CASSSSGTGGFEQYF
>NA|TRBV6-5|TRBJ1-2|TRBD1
TGTGCCAGCAGTTACCCCGGACAGGGGAACACCTTC
CASSYPGQGNTF
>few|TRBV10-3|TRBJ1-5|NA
TGTGCCAGTCGACAGAATAGCAATCAGCCCCAGCATTTT
CASRQNSNQPQHF
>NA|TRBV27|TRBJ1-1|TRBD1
TGTGCCGGCAGCCGTTCCGGGACAGGGGTGGGCACTGAAGCTTTCTTT
CAGSRSGTGVGTEAFF
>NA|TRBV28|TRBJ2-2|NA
TGTGCCAGCAGTTTGGTCAGGCTGAACACCGGGGAGCTGTTTTTT
CASSLVRLNTGELFF
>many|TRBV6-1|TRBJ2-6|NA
TGTGCCACCTTCCCGGGGGCTGGGGCCAACGTCCTGACTTTC
CATFPGAGANVLTF
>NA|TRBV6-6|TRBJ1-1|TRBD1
TGTGCCAGCAGTGACAGGACAGGGGAGGCTTTCTTT
CASSDRTGEAFF
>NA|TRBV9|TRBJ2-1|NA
TGTGCCAGCAGCGTAGATGGCGGCAGCTCCTACAATGAGCAGTTCTTC
CASSVDGGSSYNEQFF
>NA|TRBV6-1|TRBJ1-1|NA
TGTGCCAGCAGGTTAAGGGGGTGGACTGAAGCTTTCTTT
CASRLRGWTEAFF
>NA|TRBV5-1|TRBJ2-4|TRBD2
TGCGCCAGCAGCCCGCGGACTAGCGGGAGGGCCGGGGCCAAAAACATTCAGTACTTC
CASSPRTSGRAGAKNIQYF
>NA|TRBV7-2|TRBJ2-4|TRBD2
TGTGCCAGCGTCCGGGGGGTGTCCGGAGCCAAAAACATTCAGTACTTC
CASVRGVSGAKNIQYF
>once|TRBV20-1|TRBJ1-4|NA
TGCAGTGCTAGGGAGGATGAAAAACTGTTTTTT
CSAREDEKLFF
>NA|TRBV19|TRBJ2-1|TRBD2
TGTGCCAGTAGCACCTTCGGGAGGGCCGTGCTGAATGAGCAGTTCTTC
CASSTFGRAVLNEQFF
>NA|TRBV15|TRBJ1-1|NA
TGTGCCACCAGCCCACCCGGGAACACTGAAGCTTTCTTT
CATSPPGNTEAFF
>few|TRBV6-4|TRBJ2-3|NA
TGTGCCAGCTCGTTTGGGGGCGTGGATACGCAGTATTTT
CASSFGGVDTQYF
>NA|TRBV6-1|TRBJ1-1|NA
TGTGCCAGCAGTTATATCGGACTTGAAGCTTTCTTT
CASSYIGLEAFF
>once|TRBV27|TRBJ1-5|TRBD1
TGTGCCAGCAGCCCTAACTATCGACAGGGGAAGATGGTGCGCCAGCCCCAGCATTTT
CASSPNYRQGKMVRQPQHF
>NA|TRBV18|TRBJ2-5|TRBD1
TGTGCCAGCTCACCCCCCCGGACAGGGGGTGAAGAGACCCAGTACTTC
CASSPPRTGGEETQYF
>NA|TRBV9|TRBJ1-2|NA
TGTGCCAGCAGAGGGGGTGGGGATCGGAACTATGGCTACACCTTC
CASRGGGDRNYGYTF
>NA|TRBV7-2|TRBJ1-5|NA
TGTGCCAGCAGCTTAAGGACAGCCCACAATCAGCCCCAGCATTTT
CASSLRTAHNQPQHF
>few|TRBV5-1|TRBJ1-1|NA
TGCGCCAGCAGCTTCATTGGTCGGGAGGCTACTGAAGCTTTCTTT
CASSFIGREATEAFF
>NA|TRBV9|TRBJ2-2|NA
TGTGCCAGCAGCGTAGTAGCTGGCACCGGGGAGCTGTTTTTT
CASSVVAGTGELFF
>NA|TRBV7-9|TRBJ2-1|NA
TGTGCCAGCAGGGCAGGGGCTTACGGTGAGCAGTTCTTC
CASRAGAYGEQFF
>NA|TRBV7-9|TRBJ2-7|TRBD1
TGTGCCAGCAGCCTACCCTCCGGGACAGGGACCTTTGAGCAGTACTTC
CASSLPSGTGTFEQYF